The 9 T cell receptor beta chains listed next were all sequenced from one sample in a study of regulatory T cells in long-lasting Graves disease. Construction of TCR beta libraries relied on iRepertoire HTBI primers and on Arm-PCR targeting CDR3 regions. TCRdb passed the multiplex PCR reads through MiXCR, listing each CDR3 protein once. The table lists fewer than 600,000 distinct CDR3 sequences, 20% to 25% of them singletons. As for time point: persistent/refractory GD, antithyroid drugs over 5 years with positive TRAb. With RNA extracted from PBMCs as input, the TCR library was made. The sample in question was peripheral blood mononuclear cells (PBMCs), obtained when the disease was refractory, from a patient treated with antithyroid drugs. All receptors derive from a female donor with Graves disease.

This clonotype was picked up many times. The chain couples TRBV28 to TRBJ1-4; 10 nucleotides agree with TRBD1. Germline CDR1 reads MDHEN; CDR2 reads SYDVKM. Trimming cost V 7 bases and J 8 bases; bases outside gene matches: 7. This CDR3 is built from 14 residues. The CDR3 nucleotides are TGTGCCAGCACCGCCGGGACAGGGGACGAAAAACTGTTTTTT. It encodes CASTAGTGDEKLFF.

In its sample, this clonotype was seen a few times. V gene TRBV19 combines with J gene TRBJ1-1, with no clear D. The CDR3 has 15 residues. Trimming cost V 0 bases and J 2 bases, with 10 bases left between them. Germline CDR1 is LNHDA and CDR2 is SQIVND (reference sequence). The CDR3 DNA reads as TGTGCCAGTAGTATAGATCTGGCAGACAACACTGAAGCTTTCTTT. Its protein is CASSIDLADNTEAFF.

This clonotype was detected many times. The chain combines TRBV2 with TRBJ2-6; 8 nucleotides align to TRBD1. The V gene's germline CDR1 is SNHLY and CDR2 FYNNEI. V gave up 2 bases and J gave up 0 bases; unmatched junction bases: 6. This CDR3 region has 18 residues. The CDR3 DNA reads as TGTGCCAGCAGTGAATATGGACAGGGATACTCTGGGGCCAACGTCCTGACTTTC. Its protein is CASSEYGQGYSGANVLTF.

The chain carries TRBV6-1 and TRBJ1-1; D uncertain. Germline assignment: CDR1 MNHNS and CDR2 SASEGT. V was pared by 4 bases and J by 7 bases, with 7 bases between. The CDR3 covers 11 residues. The CDR3 bases are TGTGCCAGCAGTGGACAAGTTGAAGCTTTCTTT. This translates into CASSGQVEAFF.

J is TRBJ2-7 and V is TRBV18; D is unclear. V shed 1 base and J shed 2 bases, with 9 bases lying between them. In germline, CDR1 is KGHSH, CDR2 LQKENI. This CDR3 spans 14 amino acids. The CDR3 protein is CASSPQETPYEQYF. The CDR3 DNA sequence: TGTGCCAGCTCACCACAGGAGACACCCTACGAGCAGTACTTC.

This clonotype was detected ten times or more. The chain combines TRBV29-1 with TRBJ1-1; maybe TRBD1 (5 bases). The CDR3 is 12 residues long. Germline CDR1 and CDR2: SQVTM and ANQGSEA. V was cut by 5 bases and J by 2 bases, with 9 bases left in between. The CDR3 DNA follows: TGCAGCGTTACCGGGACCAACACTGAAGCTTTCTTT. Its translation: CSVTGTNTEAFF.

This rearrangement joins TRBV20-1 to TRBJ1-5, with D possibly matching TRBD1 (5 bases). V was clipped by 3 bases and J by 3 bases, with 9 bases between them. Per the germline V gene, CDR1 is DFQATT and CDR2 is SNEGSKA (reference sequence). CDR3 length equals 13 residues. The CDR3 nucleotides are TGCAGTGCTAGTATCAGGGACAATCAGCCCCAGCATTTT. Translating it yields CSASIRDNQPQHF.

This clonotype was found many times. The chain links TRBV6-1 to TRBJ2-2; TRBD1 agrees at 8 bases. The CDR3 runs to 18 residues. V lost 5 bases and J lost 3; bases outside the gene matches: 14. Germline V gene data show CDR1 as MNHNS and CDR2 as SASEGT. CDR3 loop: CASSHIKQGQGDTGELFF. In DNA, the CDR3 is TGTGCCAGCAGTCACATAAAGCAAGGACAGGGCGACACCGGGGAGCTGTTTTTT.

The chain is built from TRBV7-9 and TRBJ2-7; the D gene is possibly TRBD2 (5 bases). The CDR3 is 11 amino acids. CDR1 is SEHNR, CDR2 FQNEAQ, per germline (reference sequence). V was trimmed by 6 bases and J by 5 bases, leaving 8 bases between them. CDR3 residues: CASRRVHEQYF. DNA for the CDR3: TGTGCCAGCAGGAGGGTCCACGAGCAGTACTTC. Filled out from reference TRBV7-9 and TRBJ2-7, the complete variable domain reads DTGVSQNPRHKITKRGQNVTFRCDPISEHNRLYWYRQTLGQGPEFLTYFQNEAQLEKSRLLSDRFSAERPKGSFSTLEIQRTEQGDSAMYLCASRRVHEQYFGPGTRLTVT.